The 14 T cell receptor beta chains below come from one sample, sequenced in a study of blood T cell repertoires in COVID-19. Only in-frame clones appear in the TCRdb table, and some are missing; sequencing was by immunoSEQ multiplex PCR. Among 100,000 to 150,000 clones listed, approximately 80% were seen once. The specimen sequenced was peripheral blood. These receptors all stem from a human donor in a cohort sampled during active COVID-19.

V and J are TRBV28 and TRBJ2-7; possible D gene TRBD1, 7 bases. CDR1 MDHEN and CDR2 SYDVKM come from the germline V gene. Trimming cost V 4 bases and J 1 base, with 20 bases left between them. The CDR3 has 17 residues. Here the CDR3 DNA reads TGTGCCAGCAGTTCAATAAGGTATCAGGGGGGTTCCTACGAGCAGTACTTC. Protein sequence: CASSSIRYQGGSYEQYF.

The V gene is TRBV3-1 (or the pseudogene TRBV3-2), the J gene TRBJ2-7; 7 bases fit TRBD2. CDR1 is LGHDT, CDR2 YNNKEL, per germline (reference sequence). Losses at the gene ends were 7 bases for V and 4 bases for J; bases not matched to a gene: 7. This CDR3 is 13 amino acids long. The CDR3 region has the DNA TGTGCCAGCACCAGTCGCGGGAGTTACGAGCAGTACTTC. Translation gives CASTSRGSYEQYF.

This clone was observed once. The V call is TRBV4-1, the J call TRBJ2-5; possible D gene TRBD2, 6 bases. V was trimmed by 4 bases and J by 4 bases, leaving 25 bases between them. Germline V gene lookup returns CDR1 MGHRA and CDR2 YSYEKL. The CDR3 is 18 amino acids. This CDR3 reads CASSPLAPGGVSGETQYF. CDR3 nucleotides: TGCGCCAGCAGCCCGCTCGCCCCCGGTGGCGTTAGCGGAGAGACCCAGTACTTC.

This rearrangement joins TRBV4-2 to TRBJ2-7; 12 bases match TRBD2. The length of the CDR3 is 15 residues. Germline V lookup: CDR1 LGHNA, CDR2 YNFKEQ. With 6 bases clipped from V and 1 base from J, the junction kept 4 bases outside the gene matches. As DNA, the CDR3 is TGTGCCAGCAGGGGGGGACTAGCGGGTTCCTACGAGCAGTACTTC. This encodes CASRGGLAGSYEQYF.

The CDR3 sequence is CASRSTGNTGELFF. DNA of the CDR3: TGTGCCAGCAGATCGACGGGGAACACCGGGGAGCTGTTTTTT. The chain recombines TRBV7-9 with TRBJ2-2, with D unresolved. V was trimmed by 6 bases and J by 1 base, leaving 9 bases between them. The CDR3 length is 14 residues. Germline-derived CDR1 and CDR2 are SEHNR and FQNEAQ (reference sequence). The whole variable domain, remainder taken from reference TRBV7-9 and TRBJ2-2, is DTGVSQNPRHKITKRGQNVTFRCDPISEHNRLYWYRQTLGQGPEFLTYFQNEAQLEKSRLLSDRFSAERPKGSFSTLEIQRTEQGDSAMYLCASRSTGNTGELFFGEGSRLTVL.

The gene calls are TRBV6-6 and TRBJ2-5; 8 bases are a match to TRBD1. Trimming at V came to 9 bases and at J to 10 bases, leaving 13 bases not matched to a gene. From germline, CDR1 is MNHNY and CDR2 SVGAGI (reference sequence). CDR3 length equals 13 residues. The CDR3 DNA follows: TGTGCCAGTAGCGACAGGGGCCTACATGGCCAGTACTTC. Amino acid sequence: CASSDRGLHGQYF.

The chain carries TRBV20-1 and TRBJ2-7, with a tentative D call TRBD1 (6 bases). Germline CDR1 and CDR2: DFQATT and SNEGSKA (reference sequence). The CDR3 loop spans 13 amino acids. V lost 3 bases to trimming and J lost 4 bases, with 13 bases between them. The CDR3 here is CSASSGVGYEQYF. CDR3 DNA: TGCAGTGCTAGTTCAGGGGTTGGGTACGAGCAGTACTTC.

This clone was picked up a small number of times. The rearrangement links TRBV5-8 to TRBJ1-1; no reliable D call. The CDR3 length is 17 residues. The germline CDR1 and CDR2 sequences are SGHTS and YDEGEE. The V and J ends lost 2 bases and 2 bases respectively, with 19 bases between them. For the CDR3, the DNA is TGTGCCAGCAGCTTAATGGTTGGTCGGAGCCAAAACACTGAAGCTTTCTTT. Amino acids: CASSLMVGRSQNTEAFF.

The chain joins TRBV13 to TRBJ1-4; 9 bases are shared with TRBD1. Germline CDR1 and CDR2: PRHDT and FYEKMQ (reference sequence). This CDR3 is 15 amino acids long. J lost 2 bases, V lost 8 bases, and 6 bases had no gene match. CDR3 nucleotides: TGTGCCAGCGCAACAGGGGGCTGGACTAATGAAAAACTGTTTTTT. Translated, it gives CASATGGWTNEKLFF.

This clone has only one observation. The J gene is TRBJ2-5, the V gene TRBV11-3; D possibly corresponds to TRBD2 (5 bases). Germline V CDR1 and CDR2: SGHNT, YENEEA. The CDR3 runs 14 residues. V was trimmed by 0 bases and J by 5 bases, leaving 10 bases between them. CDR3 DNA: TGTGCCAGCAGCTTAGAGCGGGTCGGCGAGACCCAGTACTTC. Its protein product is CASSLERVGETQYF.

This chain uses TRBV10-1 with TRBJ1-1, with D uncertain. V shed 4 bases and J shed 4 bases, with 10 bases lying between them. CDR1 and CDR2 (germline): WNHNN, SYGVQD (reference sequence). The CDR3 totals 13 residues. The CDR3 reads CASSARIGTEAFF. CDR3 DNA: TGCGCCAGCAGTGCTCGCATCGGCACTGAAGCTTTCTTT.

The rearrangement uses TRBV9 and TRBJ2-1; D possibly corresponds to TRBD1 (8 bases). The CDR3 sequence is 16 residues long. Looked up from germline, CDR1 is SGDLS and CDR2 is YYNGEE. V dropped 4 bases and J dropped 6 bases, with 20 bases sitting between them. CDR3 in DNA: TGTGCCAGCAGCCCCACGGGACTACAGGGGGTCAATGAGCAGTTCTTC. Translation: CASSPTGLQGVNEQFF.

A few counts support this clone. The rearrangement joins TRBV7-8 to TRBJ1-3; D is unclear. V gave up 11 bases and J gave up 4 bases, with 9 bases separating them. CDR3 size: 11 residues. Germline V gene lookup returns CDR1 SGHVS and CDR2 FQNEAQ. CDR3 coding DNA: TGTGCCTCCGGTCCCGGAAACACCATATATTTT. This sequence encodes CASGPGNTIYF.

The CDR3 bases are TGTGCCAGCAGTTTAGGGGACTATCAGCCCCAGCATTTT. Residues: CASSLGDYQPQHF. This rearrangement joins TRBV28 to TRBJ1-5; D is possibly TRBD1 (5 bases). This CDR3 is 13 amino acids long. V was cut by 2 bases and J by 5 bases, with 7 bases left in between. Germline V lookup: CDR1 MDHEN, CDR2 SYDVKM.